The T cell receptor beta chain described here comes from a study of CD8 T cells in Susac syndrome. Sequencing of TCR beta was performed on blood CD8+ and CD4+ T cells. Relapsing-remitting disease, either stable or active, was present in the multiple sclerosis controls, who were treatment-naive patients. Negative isolation was applied to CD8+ and CD4+ T cells, and FACS enrichment was applied to TEMRA cells. Random hexamers were used to reverse transcribe about 0.45 to 1 ug of RNA. The authors amplified TCR beta CDR3 across 54 Vbeta and 13 Jbeta using immunoSEQ multiplex PCR. TCRdb reprocessed the immunoSEQ multiplex PCR reads via MiXCR and lists one record per CDR3 protein. The sample contains a few hundred thousand distinct CDR3 sequences, 95% of which appear only once. In this sample, this clonotype turned up once. Per the germline V gene, CDR1 is SGHVS and CDR2 is FQNEAQ. V dropped 2 bases and J dropped 4 bases, with 6 bases sitting between them. The CDR3 length is 13 residues.

This clonotype was obtained from a human donor with multiple sclerosis. The rearrangement joins TRBV7-8 to TRBJ2-1; D not certain. The material sequenced was CD4+ T cells from PBMCs. In DNA form, the CDR3 reads TGTGCCAGCAGCTTACCCCTTTACAATGAGCAGTTCTTC. Translated, it gives CASSLPLYNEQFF.